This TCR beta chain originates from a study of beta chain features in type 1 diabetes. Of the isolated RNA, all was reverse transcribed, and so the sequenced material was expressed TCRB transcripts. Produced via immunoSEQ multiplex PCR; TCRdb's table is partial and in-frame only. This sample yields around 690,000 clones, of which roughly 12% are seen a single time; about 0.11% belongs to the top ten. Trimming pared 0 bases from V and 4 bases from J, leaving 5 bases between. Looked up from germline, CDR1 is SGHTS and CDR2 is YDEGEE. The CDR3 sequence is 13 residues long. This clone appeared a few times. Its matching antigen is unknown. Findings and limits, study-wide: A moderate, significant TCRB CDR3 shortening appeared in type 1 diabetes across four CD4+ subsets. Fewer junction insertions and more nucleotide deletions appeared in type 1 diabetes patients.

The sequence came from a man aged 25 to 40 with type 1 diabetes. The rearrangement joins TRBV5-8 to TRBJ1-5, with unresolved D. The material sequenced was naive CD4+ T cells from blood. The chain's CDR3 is CASSLGPNQPQHF. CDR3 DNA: TGTGCCAGCAGCTTGGGGCCAAATCAGCCCCAGCATTTT.